This is a list of T cell receptor beta chains from one sample in a study of blood T cells in healthy people across ages. TCRdb fed the 5' RACE reads into MiXCR, producing one record per CDR3 protein. The table records about 970,000 distinct CDR3 sequences, 51% of them present only once. The sequencing input was blood. These receptors came from a woman between 55 and 75 years old in good health. Both conserved end residues are part of each CDR3. The D gene is left open where the match is weak. Only some rows state a clone size, as once, few, many or a class for expanded clones.

TRBV12-3/TRBV12-4	TRBJ2-2	NA	NA	CASSTRLAGELFF	TGTGCCAGCAGTACCCGTCTGGCCGGGGAGCTGTTTTTT
TRBV7-2	TRBJ2-7	many	NA	CASSLGLGRAERYEQYF	TGTGCCAGCAGCTTAGGCCTCGGTCGGGCCGAGAGATACGAGCAGTACTTC
TRBV3-1	TRBJ2-7	NA	NA	CASSRLNNEQYF	TGTGCCAGCAGCCGATTAAACAATGAGCAGTACTTC
TRBV4-2	TRBJ2-5	once	NA	CASSQDSSGGRTQYF	TGTGCCAGCAGCCAAGATTCATCCGGGGGTAGGACCCAGTACTTC
TRBV18	TRBJ2-7	few	NA	CASSPGEEQYF	TGTGCCAGCTCACCCGGGGAAGAGCAGTACTTC
TRBV10-3	TRBJ2-1	NA	TRBD1	CAIRTGGSYNEQFF	TGTGCCATCAGAACAGGGGGCTCCTACAATGAGCAGTTCTTC
TRBV4-1	TRBJ2-1	few	TRBD2	CASSPGLAGAVEQFF	TGCGCCAGCAGCCCAGGACTAGCGGGAGCGGTTGAGCAGTTCTTC
TRBV9	TRBJ1-2	few	NA	CASSFRTSVYGYTF	TGTGCCAGCAGCTTCCGGACGTCGGTGTATGGCTACACCTTC
TRBV7-3	TRBJ1-1	few	TRBD1	CASSPGGSTEAFF	TGTGCCAGCAGCCCAGGGGGGAGCACTGAAGCTTTCTTT
TRBV4-1	TRBJ2-4	few	TRBD1	CASSHLQGGTAKNIQYF	TGCGCCAGCAGCCATCTACAGGGGGGAACAGCCAAAAACATTCAGTACTTC
TRBV10-3	TRBJ2-3	few	TRBD2	CALGDSGGPGDTQYF	TGTGCCCTCGGGGATTCGGGAGGGCCGGGTGATACGCAGTATTTT
TRBV7-6	TRBJ2-5	NA	NA	CASSFAGLSQETQYF	TGTGCCAGCAGCTTCGCCGGACTCTCCCAAGAGACCCAGTACTTC
TRBV28	TRBJ2-7	NA	NA	CASKSFAIGSYEQYF	TGTGCCAGTAAATCGTTTGCTATCGGGTCCTACGAGCAGTACTTC
TRBV27	TRBJ2-7	few	TRBD2	CASSQQRDYEQYF	TGTGCCAGCAGTCAACAGCGGGACTACGAGCAGTACTTC
TRBV11-2	TRBJ2-3	many	NA	CASSLDRGDTQYF	TGTGCCAGCAGCTTAGACAGAGGAGATACGCAGTATTTT
TRBV28	TRBJ2-1	NA	NA	CASSTRLSFDQQFF	TGTGCCAGCAGTACCAGACTGAGCTTTGATCAGCAGTTCTTC
TRBV4-2	TRBJ2-7	few	TRBD1	CASSQQGAGYEQYF	TGTGCCAGCAGCCAACAGGGGGCGGGCTACGAGCAGTACTTC
TRBV2	TRBJ2-1	NA	NA	CASRAWVGTGQYNEQFF	TGTGCCAGCAGGGCTTGGGTCGGGACTGGTCAGTACAATGAGCAGTTCTTC
TRBV4-1	TRBJ1-5	NA	NA	CASSQERNQPQHF	TGCGCCAGCAGCCAAGAAAGGAATCAGCCCCAGCATTTT